The 27 T cell receptor beta chains below all came from one sample that was sequenced in a study of post-analysis software for immune sequencing data. General study results and limits: Patients used about 5 TRBV segments, including TRBV5-6, TRBV5-1 and TRBV20-1, more often than controls.

The antigens these receptors bind are not known. The library was made from cDNA and included unique molecular identifiers. Via MiXCR, TCRdb re-called the PCR reads, giving one row per CDR3 protein. The table has about 820,000 distinct CDR3 sequences, around 50% seen once. Input material: blood. The receptors were gathered from a girl aged 10-17 years with multiple sclerosis.

This clonotype was seen more than once but under ten times. The J gene is TRBJ2-5, the V gene TRBV7-3, with 10 bases matching TRBD1. Germline CDR1 and CDR2: SGHTA and FQGTGA. The CDR3 is made up of 15 amino acids. The V gene end was trimmed by 5 bases and the J gene end by 7 bases; junction bases not matched to a gene: 10. The CDR3 sequence is CASSVAGTGAWTQYF. CDR3 nucleotide sequence: TGTGCCAGCAGCGTTGCGGGGACAGGGGCATGGACCCAGTACTTC.

This clonotype turned up a few times. This sequence joins TRBV5-6 and TRBJ2-4, with a possible D match to TRBD2 (6 bases). CDR1 is SGHDT, CDR2 YYEEEE, per germline. The CDR3 spans 16 residues. V was cut by 4 bases and J by 0 bases, with 14 bases left in between. The CDR3 is CASSPDYDLAKNIQYF. The CDR3 DNA is TGTGCCAGCAGCCCGGACTACGACCTAGCCAAAAACATTCAGTACTTC.

CDR3 region: CASSQRRGMADSNTGELFF. CDR3 coding DNA: TGTGCCAGCAGCCAAAGAAGGGGTATGGCGGACTCGAACACCGGGGAGCTGTTTTTT. The chain recombines TRBV3-1 with TRBJ2-2; D possibly uses TRBD1 or TRBD2 (5 bases each). The CDR3 spans 19 residues. With 2 bases removed from V and 0 bases from J, the gap between germline ends came to 19 bases. Per the germline V gene, CDR1 is LGHDT and CDR2 is YNNKEL (reference sequence).

The genes are TRBV5-1 and TRBJ1-1, with D possibly matching TRBD1 (6 bases). The CDR3 consists of 14 residues. Trimming stripped 1 base from V and 4 bases from J, with 11 bases between. The germline V gene encodes CDR1 SGHRS and CDR2 YFSETQ. CDR3 sequence: CASSLNNRATEAFF. The CDR3 DNA is TGCGCCAGCAGCTTGAATAACAGGGCCACTGAAGCTTTCTTT.

This clonotype has a handful of counts. The V call is TRBV7-9, the J call TRBJ2-6, with D maybe TRBD2 (5 bases). The CDR3 is 17 amino acids. V shed 1 base and J shed 0 bases, with 10 bases lying between them. The V gene's germline CDR1 is SEHNR and CDR2 FQNEAQ (reference sequence). In DNA, the CDR3 is TGTGCCAGCAGCTTAGTCGGAGGAAGCTCTGGGGCCAACGTCCTGACTTTC. Protein product: CASSLVGGSSGANVLTF.

The chain is built from TRBV3-1 and TRBJ2-7; TRBD2 aligns across 10 bases. Trimming removed 1 base from V and 3 bases from J; junction bases left unmatched: 15. Germline CDR1 reads LGHDT; CDR2 reads YNNKEL (reference sequence). The CDR3 spans 19 residues. Here the CDR3 reads CASSQALPRLAGPLYEQYF. CDR3 in DNA: TGTGCCAGCAGCCAAGCTCTGCCTCGACTAGCGGGTCCCCTCTACGAGCAGTACTTC.

This clonotype occurred once. The chain links TRBV5-5 to TRBJ2-4; TRBD1 matches 7 bases. Gene TRBJ2-7 matches the end of the DNA better, so the J call may be wrong. The V gene's germline CDR1 is SGHKS and CDR2 YYEKEE (reference sequence). The CDR3 loop spans 17 amino acids. The CDR3 reads CASSLIIGQGVTYEQYF. The CDR3, as DNA: TGTGCCAGCAGCTTAATCATCGGGCAGGGGGTAACCTACGAGCAGTACTTC.

The chain carries TRBV12-3 or TRBV12-4 and TRBJ1-2; D unclear. V was shortened by 7 bases and J by 6 bases, with 30 bases between the two germline ends. The CDR3 length is 18 residues. The CDR3 sequence: CASTPSTSIAGGRDGYTF. As DNA, the CDR3 is TGTGCCAGCACCCCCAGTACTAGTATAGCAGGTGGTAGGGATGGCTACACCTTC.

The rearrangement uses TRBV6-5 and TRBJ2-1; D is ambiguous. The CDR3 totals 15 residues. V dropped 5 bases and J dropped 0 bases, with 11 bases sitting between them. Germline V lookup: CDR1 MNHEY, CDR2 SVGAGI. The CDR3 loop is CASSKDPSSYNEQFF. The CDR3, as DNA: TGTGCCAGCAGTAAAGACCCTAGCTCCTACAATGAGCAGTTCTTC.

The V gene is TRBV12-3 or TRBV12-4, the J gene TRBJ1-6; perhaps TRBD1 as D (5 bases). CDR3 length equals 17 residues. V lost 2 bases to trimming and J lost 1 base, with 12 bases between them. In DNA form, the CDR3 reads TGTGCCAGCAGTTTAAGGCAGGGTTCGTCCTATAATTCACCCCTCCACTTT. Translating it yields CASSLRQGSSYNSPLHF.

This rearrangement joins TRBV29-1 to TRBJ2-7, with D unclear. The CDR3 runs 14 residues. V was trimmed by 1 base and J by 3 bases, leaving 13 bases between them. Germline CDR1 SQVTM, CDR2 ANQGSEA. The CDR3 nucleotides read TGCAGCGTTGAAGGTGGAGAAAGAAACTACGAGCAGTACTTC. Translated, it gives CSVEGGERNYEQYF.

A few counts support this clonotype. The chain combines TRBV7-9 with TRBJ2-7; 8 bases are shared with TRBD2. J was trimmed by 4 bases and V by 3 bases; bases with no gene match: 11. Germline V gene sequence: CDR1 SEHNR, CDR2 FQNEAQ (reference sequence). There are 16 residues in the CDR3. The chain's CDR3 is CASSFLHLSGSYEQYF. Written as DNA, the CDR3 is TGTGCCAGCAGCTTTCTCCACCTGAGCGGGAGTTACGAGCAGTACTTC. Filled out from reference TRBV7-9 and TRBJ2-7, the complete variable domain reads DTGVSQNPRHKITKRGQNVTFRCDPISEHNRLYWYRQTLGQGPEFLTYFQNEAQLEKSRLLSDRFSAERPKGSFSTLEIQRTEQGDSAMYLCASSFLHLSGSYEQYFGPGTRLTVT.

In the case of this clonotype: At one boundary the junction diverges from the germline segment, which might be a read error. The V and J genes are TRBV7-7 and TRBJ2-5, with 13 bases matching TRBD2. The germline gives CDR1 SSHAT, CDR2 FNYEAQ (reference sequence). The CDR3 totals 18 residues. In DNA form, the CDR3 reads TGTGCTAGCAGCGCAACTAGCGGGAGGGCCTTGTCCTCAGAGACCCAGTACTTC. Its protein product is CASSATSGRALSSETQYF.

This clonotype was observed a few times. The chain joins TRBV20-1 to TRBJ2-1, with D maybe TRBD1 (6 bases). The CDR3 has 14 amino acids. Trimming removed 3 bases at V and 4 bases at J, with 13 bases between. Looked up from germline, CDR1 is DFQATT and CDR2 is SNEGSKA (reference sequence). CDR3 bases: TGCAGTGCTAGGACAGGCCTGGGGTACAATGAGCAGTTCTTC. Its protein is CSARTGLGYNEQFF.

The chain links TRBV6-5 to TRBJ1-2; D ambiguous. The germline V gene has CDR1 MNHEY and CDR2 SVGAGI. Trimming removed 6 bases at V and 7 bases at J, with 12 bases between. The CDR3 sequence is 12 residues long. The CDR3 nucleotides read TGTGCCAGCAGCAATACGGGGAGTGGCTACACCTTC. Protein product: CASSNTGSGYTF.

This clonotype was seen a few times. The chain links TRBV20-1 to TRBJ2-3, with D hard to call. The germline CDR1 and CDR2 sequences are DFQATT and SNEGSKA (reference sequence). CDR3 length equals 14 residues. V lost 6 bases, J lost 4 bases, and 17 bases lay in between. The CDR3 region has the DNA TGCAGTGCCCCCACCATGGGGTATTCAGATACGCAGTATTTT. This encodes CSAPTMGYSDTQYF.

The chain recombines TRBV10-3 with TRBJ1-6; TRBD1 aligns across 9 bases. The CDR3 consists of 21 residues. Germline V gives CDR1 ENHRY, CDR2 SYGVKD. V lost 5 bases and J lost 0; bases outside the gene matches: 17. Written as DNA, the CDR3 is TGTGCCATCAGTCAGAAGGAACTACCGGGACAGGGAAGCTCCTATAATTCACCCCTCCACTTT. Its translation is CAISQKELPGQGSSYNSPLHF.

This clonotype has just a few counts. J is TRBJ2-1 and V is TRBV7-2; the D gene could be TRBD1 or TRBD2 (5 bases each). V gave up 5 bases and J gave up 7 bases, with 21 bases separating them. Germline CDR1 reads SGHTA; CDR2 reads FQGNSA. The CDR3 has 16 residues. The CDR3 DNA sequence: TGTGCCAGCAGCCTAGAAGGGGCAACGGGGACGAATGAGCAGTTCTTC. It is translated as CASSLEGATGTNEQFF.

Only a few counts were recorded for this clonotype. The chain employs TRBV15 and TRBJ2-1, with a tentative D call TRBD2 (7 bases). TRBJ2-7 matches the DNA end more closely, so the J call is doubtful. The CDR3 consists of 18 residues. Germline loops: CDR1 LNHNV, CDR2 YYDKDF (reference sequence). The CDR3 DNA reads as TGTGCCACCAGCAGAGCTTTTTTAGGGCGGGGGCCCTACAATGAGCAGTACTTC. Protein product: CATSRAFLGRGPYNEQYF.

This clonotype was seen only a few times. This chain connects TRBV20-1 to TRBJ2-1; 7 positions agree with TRBD2. Per the germline V gene, CDR1 is DFQATT and CDR2 is SNEGSKA (reference sequence). The CDR3 totals 13 residues. V shed 6 bases and J 7 bases; nucleotides not matched to a gene: 9. The CDR3 spells CSARVGGWNEQFF. The CDR3 bases are TGCAGTGCCAGGGTGGGGGGGTGGAATGAGCAGTTCTTC.

The V and J genes are TRBV27 and TRBJ2-5, with 9 bases identical to TRBD2. Germline V gives CDR1 MNHEY, CDR2 SMNVEV (reference sequence). The ends lost 5 bases at V and 1 base at J; junction bases unmatched: 5. The CDR3 is made up of 15 amino acids. CDR3 bases: TGTGCCAGCAGTCTAGCGGGGACACTCCAAGAGACCCAGTACTTC. Encoded protein: CASSLAGTLQETQYF.

The gene calls are TRBV7-9 and TRBJ2-3; the D is unclear. In germline, CDR1 is SEHNR, CDR2 FQNEAQ (reference sequence). Trimming removed 5 bases from V and 5 bases from J, with 20 bases in between. This CDR3 region has 16 residues. The CDR3 nucleotides are TGTGCCAGCAGCCCGCCTCAGAGGCGTTTAAAAGATACGCAGTATTTT. Its translation is CASSPPQRRLKDTQYF.

This chain's CDR3 is CASSLQGRSSDTQYF. CDR3 nucleotides: TGTGCCAGCAGCTTACAAGGCCGTAGTTCAGATACGCAGTATTTT. The gene calls are TRBV7-9 and TRBJ2-3; no reliable D call. V was shortened by 2 bases and J by 4 bases, with 13 bases between the two germline ends. CDR3 length: 15 residues. CDR1 and CDR2 from the germline V gene are SEHNR and FQNEAQ (reference sequence). Using reference TRBV7-9 and TRBJ2-3 for the parts outside the CDR3, the full variable domain is DTGVSQNPRHKITKRGQNVTFRCDPISEHNRLYWYRQTLGQGPEFLTYFQNEAQLEKSRLLSDRFSAERPKGSFSTLEIQRTEQGDSAMYLCASSLQGRSSDTQYFGPGTRLTVL.

V is TRBV10-3 and J is TRBJ2-3; 11 bases match TRBD2. The CDR3 contains 16 residues. With V trimmed by 4 bases and J by 6 bases, 9 bases remained unmatched. The germline V gene has CDR1 ENHRY and CDR2 SYGVKD. CDR3 amino acids: CAISAGLAGTGDTQYF. The CDR3 nucleotides are TGTGCCATCAGTGCCGGACTAGCGGGCACAGGGGATACGCAGTATTTT.

The rearrangement uses TRBV7-3 and TRBJ2-3, with a tentative D call TRBD2 (6 bases). This CDR3 contains 15 residues. V was shortened by 4 bases and J by 3 bases, with 14 bases between the two germline ends. Germline loops: CDR1 SGHTA, CDR2 FQGTGA. In DNA form, the CDR3 reads TGTGCCAGCAGCTATTTTCTGGGGAGGACAGATACGCAGTATTTT. Translated, it gives CASSYFLGRTDTQYF.

The chain employs TRBV30 and TRBJ1-2, with D hard to call. CDR1 and CDR2 (germline): GTSNPN, SVGIG (reference sequence). The length of the CDR3 is 13 residues. V was cut by 0 bases and J by 6 bases, with 11 bases left in between. CDR3 DNA sequence: TGTGCCTGGAGTGTATCGGGGAACCATGGCTACACCTTC. Encoded protein: CAWSVSGNHGYTF.

The chain is built from TRBV29-1 and TRBJ2-5, with D possibly called TRBD1 or TRBD2 (5 bases each). The better agreement between TRBJ2-7 and the DNA end casts doubt on the J call. The V gene's germline CDR1 is SQVTM and CDR2 ANQGSEA. CDR3 length: 14 amino acids. Here the CDR3 DNA reads TGCAGCGTTGATGTAAAAGGGACGGCCTACGAGCAGTACTTC. Amino acid sequence: CSVDVKGTAYEQYF.